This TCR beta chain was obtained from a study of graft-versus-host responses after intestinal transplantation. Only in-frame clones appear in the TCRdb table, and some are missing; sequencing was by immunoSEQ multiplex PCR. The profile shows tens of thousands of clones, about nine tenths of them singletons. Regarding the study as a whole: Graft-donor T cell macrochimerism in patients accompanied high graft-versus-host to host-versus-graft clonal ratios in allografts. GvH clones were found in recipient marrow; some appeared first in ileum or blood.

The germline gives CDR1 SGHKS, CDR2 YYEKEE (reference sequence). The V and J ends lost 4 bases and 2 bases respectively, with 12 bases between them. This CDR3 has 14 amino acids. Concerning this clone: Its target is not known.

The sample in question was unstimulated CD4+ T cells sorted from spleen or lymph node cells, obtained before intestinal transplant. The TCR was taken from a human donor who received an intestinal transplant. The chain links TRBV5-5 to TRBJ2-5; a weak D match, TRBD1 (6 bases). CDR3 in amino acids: CASSPRTVQETQYF. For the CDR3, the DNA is TGTGCCAGCAGCCCGAGGACAGTGCAAGAGACCCAGTACTTC.